Each of the 18 T cell receptor beta chains below was sequenced from the same sample in a study of OX40 agonist ivuxolimab in advanced cancers. Assay used: immunoSEQ multiplex PCR; TCRdb lists only in-frame clones, some missing. The sample lists some 150,000 clones, about nine tenths occurring once. Sequenced here: CD4+ or CD8+ T cells sorted from blood, sampled in a trial of the OX40 agonist ivuxolimab. These receptors were taken from an adult with an advanced solid tumor such as melanoma, head and neck, liver or kidney cancer.

CDR3: CASSLGGEANYGYTF. CDR3 nucleotides: TGCGCCAGCAGTCTCGGAGGGGAAGCTAACTATGGCTACACCTTC. The genes are TRBV10-2 and TRBJ1-2, with D maybe TRBD1 (5 bases). The CDR3 covers 15 residues. Trimming took 5 bases from V and 0 from J, leaving 13 bases between them. Germline CDR1 is WSHSY and CDR2 is SAAADI.

The chain carries TRBV18 and TRBJ1-5; D call uncertain. CDR1 is KGHSH and CDR2 is LQKENI in the germline V gene. V was pared by 2 bases and J by 2 bases, with 13 bases between. This CDR3 has 16 amino acids. For the CDR3, the DNA is TGTGCCAGCTCACCATCCCGGGAGAAGGGCAATCAGCCCCAGCATTTT. Protein: CASSPSREKGNQPQHF.

The table lists this clone with a few counts. The rearrangement uses TRBV5-4 and TRBJ1-4; D is perhaps TRBD1 (6 bases). From germline, CDR1 is SGHNT and CDR2 YYREEE (reference sequence). V lost 4 bases and J lost 5, with 15 bases in between. The CDR3 loop spans 15 amino acids. The CDR3 DNA follows: TGTGCCAGCAGCCCGGGGGGGGCAGGGAATGAAAAACTGTTTTTT. The encoded protein is CASSPGGAGNEKLFF.

The chain links TRBV30 to TRBJ1-5; no clear D. This CDR3 has 12 amino acids. Deletions cut 3 bases from V and 6 bases from J, with 9 bases between. Germline V lookup: CDR1 GTSNPN, CDR2 SVGIG (reference sequence). The CDR3 protein is CAWRTVGQPQHF. The DNA for the CDR3 is TGTGCCTGGAGAACGGTAGGTCAGCCCCAGCATTTT.

This chain connects TRBV5-4 to TRBJ2-1; no firm D call. CDR3 size: 14 residues. Germline V gene lookup returns CDR1 SGHNT and CDR2 YYREEE (reference sequence). Trimming removed 4 bases from V and 3 bases from J, with 11 bases in between. Here the CDR3 reads CASSPSRDYNEQFF. CDR3 coding DNA: TGTGCCAGCAGCCCGAGCAGAGACTACAATGAGCAGTTCTTC.

This rearrangement joins TRBV11-2 to TRBJ2-5; D may correspond to TRBD1 or TRBD2 (6 bases each). The germline CDR1 and CDR2 sequences are SGHAT and FQNNGV. This CDR3 spans 14 amino acids. The V end lost 5 bases, the J end lost 5 bases, and 15 bases lay between the germline ends. CDR3: CASSPLGGGETQYF. The CDR3 coding sequence is TGTGCCAGCAGCCCCCTCGGGGGCGGGGAGACCCAGTACTTC.

This clone occurred once. The chain combines TRBV4-1 with TRBJ1-4, with D uncertain. The length of the CDR3 is 13 residues. In germline, CDR1 is MGHRA, CDR2 YSYEKL. V lost 4 bases and J 8 bases, leaving 11 bases between the germline ends. CDR3 nucleotide sequence: TGCGCCAGCAGCCCCGGCGGGCTAGAAAAACTGTTTTTT. Its protein is CASSPGGLEKLFF.

The chain links TRBV5-8 to TRBJ2-5; 10 bases agree with TRBD1. The germline CDR1 and CDR2 sequences are SGHTS and YDEGEE. The CDR3 is 16 residues long. The V gene end was trimmed by 2 bases and the J gene end by 3 bases; junction bases not matched to a gene: 7. The CDR3 DNA sequence: TGTGCCAGCAGCTTTTTGACCGGGACAGGGGAAGAGACCCAGTACTTC. Amino acid sequence: CASSFLTGTGEETQYF. Looking up the rest from reference TRBV5-8 and TRBJ2-5 gives the full variable domain: EAGVTQSPTHLIKTRGQQATLRCSPISGHTSVYWYQQALGLGLQFLLWYDEGEERNRGNFPPRFSGRQFPNYSSELNVNALELEDSALYLCASSFLTGTGEETQYFGPGTRLLVL.

This chain uses TRBV6-1 with TRBJ1-4; possible D gene TRBD1, 6 bases. The CDR3 spans 15 residues. Trimming stripped 7 bases from V and 7 bases from J, with 19 bases between. The germline CDR1 and CDR2 sequences are MNHNS and SASEGT. This CDR3 is CASTLGGGASEKLFF. CDR3 in DNA: TGTGCCAGCACTCTAGGGGGGGGCGCGAGTGAAAAACTGTTTTTT.

The CDR3 region has the DNA TGCGCCAGCAGCCGAGAGGGGGCAGGGGGAAACACTGAAGCTTTCTTT. This encodes CASSREGAGGNTEAFF. The chain is built from TRBV4-1 and TRBJ1-1; 7 bases match TRBD1. This CDR3 spans 16 amino acids. CDR1 and CDR2 from the germline V gene are MGHRA and YSYEKL. The junction had 10 bases not matched to a gene; V was cut back by 4 bases and J by 2 bases.

The chain is built from TRBV9 and TRBJ1-2; TRBD1 agrees at 8 bases. CDR1 is SGDLS, CDR2 YYNGEE, per germline. The CDR3 sequence is 14 residues long. The V segment lost 3 bases and the J segment 8 bases; nucleotides outside the gene matches: 9. The CDR3 region is CASSAAQGGWGYTF. As DNA, the CDR3 is TGTGCCAGCAGCGCAGCACAGGGGGGATGGGGCTACACCTTC.

The chain links TRBV5-6 to TRBJ2-7, with D perhaps TRBD2 (6 bases). Trimming cost V 7 bases and J 3 bases, with 14 bases left between them. The CDR3 spans 13 residues. Germline V gene data show CDR1 as SGHDT and CDR2 as YYEEEE. The CDR3 is CASRARGLYEQYF. CDR3 bases: TGTGCCAGCCGGGCCCGGGGACTCTACGAGCAGTACTTC.

As DNA, the CDR3 is TGCAGTGCTGGAACTAACATTCAGTACTTC. It is translated as CSAGTNIQYF. This chain connects TRBV20-1 to TRBJ2-4; D call uncertain. In germline, CDR1 is DFQATT, CDR2 SNEGSKA (reference sequence). V gave up 5 bases and J gave up 7 bases, with 6 bases separating them. The CDR3 is made up of 10 amino acids.

The V gene is TRBV7-9, the J gene TRBJ2-7, with D possibly matching TRBD2 (5 bases). Germline values: CDR1 SEHNR, CDR2 FQNEAQ (reference sequence). The CDR3 spans 12 residues. Deletions cut 11 bases from V and 5 bases from J, with 16 bases between. CDR3 in amino acids: CALLGGGNEQYF. As DNA, the CDR3 is TGTGCCCTCCTCGGAGGCGGCAACGAGCAGTACTTC.

CDR3 sequence: CASSDPGGAGETQYF. CDR3 nucleotide sequence: TGTGCCAGCAGTGACCCAGGGGGCGCGGGGGAGACCCAGTACTTC. The chain couples TRBV25-1 to TRBJ2-5, with 8 bases identical to TRBD1. The CDR3 spans 15 residues. The junction had 8 bases not matched to a gene; V was cut back by 3 bases and J by 5 bases. CDR1 is MGHDK and CDR2 is SYGVNS in the germline V gene.

This sequence joins TRBV6-6 and TRBJ1-5; the D is unclear. CDR1 and CDR2 from the germline V gene are MNHNY and SVGAGI (reference sequence). This CDR3 region has 16 residues. V was shortened by 2 bases and J by 9 bases, with 20 bases between the two germline ends. The CDR3 nucleotides read TGTGCCAGCAGTTACGACGAGCCTCGCGCCGGACGGCCCCAGCATTTT. Amino acids: CASSYDEPRAGRPQHF.

The chain combines TRBV19 with TRBJ2-1, with D possibly matching TRBD2 (5 bases). Looked up from germline, CDR1 is LNHDA and CDR2 is SQIVND (reference sequence). The CDR3 runs to 15 residues. Trimming removed 7 bases at V and 0 bases at J, with 13 bases between. In nucleotides, the CDR3 is TGTGCCAGTACCAAGGGAGCGGACTCCTACAATGAGCAGTTCTTC. Its protein is CASTKGADSYNEQFF.

This clone was observed a single time. The rearrangement links TRBV7-8 to TRBJ1-5; tentative D call: TRBD1 (5 bases). This CDR3 is built from 14 residues. From germline, CDR1 is SGHVS and CDR2 FQNEAQ. The V end lost 5 bases, the J end lost 4 bases, and 12 bases lay between the germline ends. CDR3 amino acids: CASSPRQPNQPQHF. Here the CDR3 DNA reads TGTGCCAGCAGCCCCAGACAGCCTAATCAGCCCCAGCATTTT. The full variable domain, completed using reference TRBV7-8 and TRBJ1-5, is GAGVSQSPRYKVAKRGQDVALRCDPISGHVSLFWYQQALGQGPEFLTYFQNEAQLDKSGLPSDRFFAERPEGSVSTLKIQRTQQEDSAVYLCASSPRQPNQPQHFGDGTRLSIL.